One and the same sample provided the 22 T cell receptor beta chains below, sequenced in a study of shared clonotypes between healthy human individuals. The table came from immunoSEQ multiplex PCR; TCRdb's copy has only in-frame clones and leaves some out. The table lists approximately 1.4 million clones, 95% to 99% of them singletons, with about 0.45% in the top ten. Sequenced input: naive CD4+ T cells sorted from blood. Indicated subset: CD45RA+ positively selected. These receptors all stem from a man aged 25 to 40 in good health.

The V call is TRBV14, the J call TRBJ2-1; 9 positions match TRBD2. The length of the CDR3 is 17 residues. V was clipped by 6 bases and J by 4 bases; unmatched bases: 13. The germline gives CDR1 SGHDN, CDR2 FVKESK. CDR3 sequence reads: CASRPAGGRIQYNEQFF. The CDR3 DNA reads TGTGCCAGCAGACCAGCGGGAGGTCGGATCCAGTACAATGAGCAGTTCTTC.

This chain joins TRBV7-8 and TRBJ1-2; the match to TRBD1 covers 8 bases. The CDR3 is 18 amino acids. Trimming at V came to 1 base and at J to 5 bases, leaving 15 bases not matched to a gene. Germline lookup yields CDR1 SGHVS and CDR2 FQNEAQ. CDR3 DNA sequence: TGTGCCAGCAGCTTAGATTTAGGAAACAGGGGGGGTCCTTATGGCTACACCTTC. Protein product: CASSLDLGNRGGPYGYTF.

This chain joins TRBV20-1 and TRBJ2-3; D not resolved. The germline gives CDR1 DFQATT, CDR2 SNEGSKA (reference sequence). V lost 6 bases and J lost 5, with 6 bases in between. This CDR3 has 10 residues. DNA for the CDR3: TGCAGTGCCCCCAAAGATACGCAGTATTTT. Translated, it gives CSAPKDTQYF.

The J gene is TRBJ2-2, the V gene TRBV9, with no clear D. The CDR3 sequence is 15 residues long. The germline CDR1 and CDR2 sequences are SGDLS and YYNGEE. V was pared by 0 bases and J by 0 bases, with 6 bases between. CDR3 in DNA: TGTGCCAGCAGCGTAGGCGTTACGAACACCGGGGAGCTGTTTTTT. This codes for CASSVGVTNTGELFF.

CDR3 nucleotide sequence: TGTGCCAGCAGTATTAACAGGGGGACATATGGCTACACCTTC. Protein product: CASSINRGTYGYTF. The chain joins TRBV28 to TRBJ1-2; 8 positions agree with TRBD1. V shed 5 bases and J 5 bases; nucleotides not matched to a gene: 7. Germline V gene data show CDR1 as MDHEN and CDR2 as SYDVKM. CDR3 length: 14 amino acids.

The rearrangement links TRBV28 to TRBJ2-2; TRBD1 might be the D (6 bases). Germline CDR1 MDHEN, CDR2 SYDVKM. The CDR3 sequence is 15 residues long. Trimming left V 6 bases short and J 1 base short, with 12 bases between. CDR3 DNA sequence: TGTGCCAGCAGCACCGGGACACTGAACACCGGGGAGCTGTTTTTT. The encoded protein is CASSTGTLNTGELFF.

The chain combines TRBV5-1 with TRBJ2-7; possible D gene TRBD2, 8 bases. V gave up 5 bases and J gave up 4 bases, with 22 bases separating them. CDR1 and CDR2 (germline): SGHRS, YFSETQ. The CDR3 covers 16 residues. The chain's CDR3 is CASSSQTGREVYEQYF. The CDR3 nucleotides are TGCGCCAGCAGTTCCCAGACAGGGCGGGAGGTTTACGAGCAGTACTTC.

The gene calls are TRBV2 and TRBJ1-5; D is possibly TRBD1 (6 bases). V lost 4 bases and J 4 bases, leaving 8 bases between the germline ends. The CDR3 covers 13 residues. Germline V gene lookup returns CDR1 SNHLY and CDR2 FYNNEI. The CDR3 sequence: CASSGTVNQPQHF. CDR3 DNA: TGTGCCAGCAGTGGGACAGTTAATCAGCCCCAGCATTTT. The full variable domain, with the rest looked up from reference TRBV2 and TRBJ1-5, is EPEVTQTPSHQVTQMGQEVILRCVPISNHLYFYWYRQILGQKVEFLVSFYNNEISEKSEIFDDQFSVERPDGSNFTLKIRSTKLEDSAMYFCASSGTVNQPQHFGDGTRLSIL.

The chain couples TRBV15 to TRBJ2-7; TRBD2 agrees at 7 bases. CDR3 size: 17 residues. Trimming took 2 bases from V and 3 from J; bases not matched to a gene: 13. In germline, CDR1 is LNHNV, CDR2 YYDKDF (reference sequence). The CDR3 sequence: CATSRQVGAGAGYEQYF. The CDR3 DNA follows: TGTGCCACCAGCAGACAGGTGGGTGCGGGAGCTGGCTACGAGCAGTACTTC.

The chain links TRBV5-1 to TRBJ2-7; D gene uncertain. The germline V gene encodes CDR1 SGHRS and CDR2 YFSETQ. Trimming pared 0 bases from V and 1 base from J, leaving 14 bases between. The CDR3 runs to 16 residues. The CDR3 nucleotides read TGCGCCAGCAGCTTGGCCAGAATGGCTAGTTCCTACGAGCAGTACTTC. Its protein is CASSLARMASSYEQYF.

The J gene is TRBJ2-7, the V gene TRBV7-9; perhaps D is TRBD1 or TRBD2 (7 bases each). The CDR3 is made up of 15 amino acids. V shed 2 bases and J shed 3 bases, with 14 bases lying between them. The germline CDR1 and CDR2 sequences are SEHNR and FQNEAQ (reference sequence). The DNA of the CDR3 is TGTGCCAGCAGCTTATACACAGGGGAGGGCTACGAGCAGTACTTC. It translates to CASSLYTGEGYEQYF.

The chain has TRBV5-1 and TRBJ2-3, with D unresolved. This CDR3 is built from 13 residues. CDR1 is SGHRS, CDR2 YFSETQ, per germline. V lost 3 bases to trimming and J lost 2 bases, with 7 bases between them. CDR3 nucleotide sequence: TGCGCCAGCAGCTCCTCAAACACAGATACGCAGTATTTT. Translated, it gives CASSSSNTDTQYF.

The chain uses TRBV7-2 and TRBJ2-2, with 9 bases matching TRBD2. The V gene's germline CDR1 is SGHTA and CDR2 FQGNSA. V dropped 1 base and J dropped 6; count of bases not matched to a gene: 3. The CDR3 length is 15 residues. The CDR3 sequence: CASSLELAGSGELFF. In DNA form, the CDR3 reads TGTGCCAGCAGCTTAGAACTAGCGGGTTCCGGGGAGCTGTTTTTT.

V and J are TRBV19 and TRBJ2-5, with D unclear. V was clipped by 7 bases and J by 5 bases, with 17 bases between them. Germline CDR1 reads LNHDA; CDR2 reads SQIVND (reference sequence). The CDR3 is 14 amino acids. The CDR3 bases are TGTGCCAGTACCCCGACTTGGCAGACGGAGACCCAGTACTTC. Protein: CASTPTWQTETQYF.

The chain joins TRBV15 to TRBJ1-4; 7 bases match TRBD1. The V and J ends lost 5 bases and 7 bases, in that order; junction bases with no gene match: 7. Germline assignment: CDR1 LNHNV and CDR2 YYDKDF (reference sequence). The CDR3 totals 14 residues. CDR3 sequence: CATSFRGLGEKLFF. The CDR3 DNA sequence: TGTGCCACCAGCTTTAGGGGGCTGGGTGAAAAACTGTTTTTT.

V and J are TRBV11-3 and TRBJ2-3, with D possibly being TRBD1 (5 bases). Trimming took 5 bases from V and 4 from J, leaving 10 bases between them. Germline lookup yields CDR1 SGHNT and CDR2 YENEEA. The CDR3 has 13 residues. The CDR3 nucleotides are TGTGCCAGCAGCGGCTGGGGCGCAGATACGCAGTATTTT. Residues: CASSGWGADTQYF.

In nucleotides, the CDR3 is TGTGCCAGCGGAGGATCCTCTGGGGCCAACGTCCTGACTTTC. This translates into CASGGSSGANVLTF. V and J are TRBV7-9 and TRBJ2-6, with D possibly being TRBD2 (5 bases). The CDR3 is made up of 14 amino acids. Deletions cut 8 bases from V and 0 bases from J, with 8 bases between. Germline values: CDR1 SEHNR, CDR2 FQNEAQ (reference sequence).

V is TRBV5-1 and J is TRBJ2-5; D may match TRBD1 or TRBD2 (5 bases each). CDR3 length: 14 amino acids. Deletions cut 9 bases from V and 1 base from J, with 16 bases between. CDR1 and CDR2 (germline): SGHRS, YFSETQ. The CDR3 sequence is CATRAGTTQETQYF. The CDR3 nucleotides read TGCGCCACCCGAGCCGGGACCACCCAAGAGACCCAGTACTTC. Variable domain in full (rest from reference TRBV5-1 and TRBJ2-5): KAGVTQTPRYLIKTRGQQVTLSCSPISGHRSVSWYQQTPGQGLQFLFEYFSETQRNKGNFPGRFSGRQFSNSRSEMNVSTLELGDSALYLCATRAGTTQETQYFGPGTRLLVL.

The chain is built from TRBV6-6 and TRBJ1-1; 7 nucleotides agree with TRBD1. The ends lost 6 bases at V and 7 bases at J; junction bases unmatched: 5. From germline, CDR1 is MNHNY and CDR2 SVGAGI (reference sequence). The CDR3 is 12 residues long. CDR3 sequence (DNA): TGTGCCAGCAGCCTCCGGGACAGTGAAGCTTTCTTT. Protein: CASSLRDSEAFF.

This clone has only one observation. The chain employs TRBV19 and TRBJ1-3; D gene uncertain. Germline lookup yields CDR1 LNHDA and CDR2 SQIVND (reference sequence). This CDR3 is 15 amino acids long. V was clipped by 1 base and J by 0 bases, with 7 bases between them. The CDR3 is CASSIGKSSGNTIYF. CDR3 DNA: TGTGCCAGTAGTATAGGGAAGAGCTCTGGAAACACCATATATTTT.

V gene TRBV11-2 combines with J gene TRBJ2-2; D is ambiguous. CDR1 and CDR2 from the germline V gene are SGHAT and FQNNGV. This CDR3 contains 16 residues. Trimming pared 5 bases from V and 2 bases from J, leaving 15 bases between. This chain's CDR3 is CASSQRRPPNTGELFF. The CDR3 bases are TGTGCCAGCAGCCAGCGACGGCCCCCTAACACCGGGGAGCTGTTTTTT.

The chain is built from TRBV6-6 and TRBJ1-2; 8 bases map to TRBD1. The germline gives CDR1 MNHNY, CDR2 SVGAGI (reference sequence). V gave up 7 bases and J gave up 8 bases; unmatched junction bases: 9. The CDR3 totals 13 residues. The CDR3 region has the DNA TGTGCCAGCAACAACGGACAGGGTGAGGGCTACACCTTC. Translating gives CASNNGQGEGYTF.